Sequencing of this TCR beta chain was carried out in a study of memory CD4+ T cells and cytomegalovirus serostatus. Across the whole study: Healthy Belgian adult donors included about 10 CMV-positive and about two dozen CMV-negative people. Overall study findings and caveats: Suggested: most of the CMV-linked TCR signature lies in CD4+ memory cells.

Notes on this clone: The antigen is unknown. The junction shows a germline mismatch at one end, possibly a read error.

The sort gate was single viable CD3+CD4+CD8-CD45RO+ cells for memory CD4+ T cells. Authors' analysis steps: Out-of-frame sequences were removed, leaving roughly 2.1 million distinct TCRbeta sequences. The data were produced by immunoSEQ multiplex PCR, yet TCRdb's version contains in-frame clones alone and is incomplete. V, J and clone size are those of that table, while D and trimming were read from the DNA. This sample carries roughly 39,000 clones, nearly 80% of them seen once, and the ten largest clones take about 0.8%. Germline CDR1 is KGHSH and CDR2 is LQKENI. The CDR3 has 15 amino acids. The genes are TRBV18 and TRBJ1-2, with D perhaps matching TRBD1 (6 bases). The material sequenced was memory CD4+ T cells from blood. The TCR comes from an adult in good health and CMV-seronegative. CDR3 DNA: TGTGCCAGCTCTCCACTCGACCGAGGGGGCTATGGCTACACCTTC. It codes for CASSPLDRGGYGYTF. The full variable domain, its missing parts supplied by reference TRBV18 and TRBJ1-2, is NAGVMQNPRHLVRRRGQEARLRCSPMKGHSHVYWYRQLPEEGLKFMVYLQKENIIDESGMPKERFSAEFPKEGPSILRIQQVVRGDSAAYFCASSPLDRGGYGYTFGSGTRLTVV.